This is a list of T cell receptor beta chains from one sample in a study of OX40 agonist ivuxolimab in advanced cancers. Only in-frame clones appear in the TCRdb table, and some are missing; sequencing was by immunoSEQ multiplex PCR. The data contain about 53,000 clones, 84% of them singletons. The sequenced sample was CD4+ or CD8+ T cells sorted from blood, obtained in a trial of the OX40 agonist ivuxolimab. These receptors came from an adult with an advanced solid tumor such as melanoma, head and neck, liver or kidney cancer. CDR3s include the opening cysteine and the closing phenylalanine or tryptophan. Each record gives: J gene, CDR3 length, D gene, V gene, clone size, CDR3 protein, CDR3 DNA. D genes are given only for firm matches. Size tells how often a clone was seen (once, few, many) or the class of an expanded clone, and some rows leave it out.

TRBJ1-5 15 TRBD1 TRBV6-1 few CASSGQGFSNQPQHF TGTGCCAGCAGTGGACAGGGGTTTAGCAATCAGCCCCAGCATTTT
TRBJ2-1 16 NA TRBV7-9 NA CASSSLESSLYNEQFF TGTGCCAGCAGCTCACTAGAAAGCTCTCTCTACAATGAGCAGTTCTTC
TRBJ2-2 18 NA TRBV5-1 NA CASSPREGTRFNTGELFF TGCGCCAGCAGCCCCCGCGAGGGCACACGTTTTAACACCGGGGAGCTGTTTTTT
TRBJ2-3 15 NA TRBV2 NA CASSPNGGPTDTQYF TGTGCCAGCAGCCCGAACGGGGGGCCCACAGATACGCAGTATTTT
TRBJ2-1 13 NA TRBV5-1 NA CASSSTASNEQFF TGCGCCAGCAGCTCCACCGCCAGCAATGAGCAGTTCTTC
TRBJ2-7 14 NA TRBV10-3 NA CATQPFPTVYEQYF TGTGCCACCCAACCCTTTCCCACAGTTTACGAGCAGTACTTC
TRBJ2-7 13 NA TRBV4-2 NA CASSFRRAYEQYF TGTGCCAGCAGCTTCAGACGAGCCTACGAGCAGTACTTC
TRBJ1-3 14 NA TRBV4-1 NA CASSQGFSGNTIYF TGCGCCAGCAGCCAAGGGTTCTCTGGAAACACCATATATTTT
TRBJ1-1 15 NA TRBV5-5 NA CASSLGDTANTEAFF TGTGCCAGCAGCTTGGGGGACACTGCGAACACTGAAGCTTTCTTT
TRBJ1-5 15 NA TRBV7-2 NA CASSLESGVNQPQHF TGTGCCAGCAGCTTAGAATCCGGGGTGAATCAGCCCCAGCATTTT
TRBJ1-5 16 NA TRBV7-8 NA CASSSYRVPGNQPQHF TGTGCCAGCAGCTCGTACCGGGTGCCGGGCAATCAGCCCCAGCATTTT
TRBJ2-7 13 NA TRBV27 NA CASSLRQTYEQYF TGTGCCAGCAGTTTAAGACAGACCTACGAGCAGTACTTC
TRBJ1-1 15 NA TRBV4-3 NA CASSQDGLPGRSAFF TGCGCCAGCAGCCAAGATGGGTTACCGGGGAGATCAGCTTTCTTT
TRBJ2-7 17 TRBD1 TRBV28 NA CASSLWAPGRTGHEQYF TGTGCCAGCAGTTTATGGGCCCCGGGCCGGACAGGGCACGAGCAGTACTTC
TRBJ1-6 16 TRBD1 TRBV9 NA CASSVGSPRGNSPLHF TGTGCCAGCAGCGTAGGATCCCCCAGGGGGAATTCACCCCTCCACTTT
TRBJ2-2 15 TRBD2 TRBV28 NA CASSLGGGRAGELFF TGTGCCAGCAGTTTAGGAGGCGGGAGGGCCGGGGAGCTGTTTTTT
TRBJ2-1 10 TRBD2 TRBV20-1 NA CSATSGSRLF TGCAGTGCCACAAGCGGGAGTAGGCTCTTC
TRBJ2-7 15 TRBD2 TRBV2 NA CASFRRTSESYEQYF TGTGCCAGCTTCCGCCGGACTAGCGAATCCTACGAGCAGTACTTC
TRBJ2-4 16 TRBD2 TRBV6-1 NA CASSESAGGPRNIQYF TGTGCCAGCAGTGAATCAGCGGGAGGGCCCAGAAACATTCAGTACTTC
TRBJ1-4 15 TRBD1 TRBV11-3 NA CASSSGQGPNEKLFF TGTGCCAGCAGCTCAGGACAGGGGCCTAATGAAAAACTGTTTTTT
TRBJ2-7 10 NA TRBV6-7 NA CASRKNEQYF TGTGCCAGCAGAAAAAATGAGCAGTACTTC
TRBJ2-5 11 NA TRBV6-5 once CASNSGAAQYF TGTGCCAGCAACAGCGGTGCCGCACAGTACTTC
TRBJ2-1 15 NA TRBV4-2 few CASSQDGGPYNEQFF TGTGCCAGCAGCCAAGATGGCGGTCCCTACAATGAGCAGTTCTTC
TRBJ1-2 11 NA TRBV7-9 NA CASSREGGYTF TGTGCCAGCAGCCGCGAGGGGGGCTACACCTTC
TRBJ2-1 13 NA TRBV9 NA CASSPRSYNEQFF TGTGCCAGCAGCCCCCGTTCGTACAATGAGCAGTTCTTC
TRBJ2-1 14 TRBD2 TRBV5-1 NA CASSPTSGYNEQFF TGCGCCAGCAGCCCCACTAGCGGATACAATGAGCAGTTCTTC
TRBJ2-6 14 NA TRBV29-1 NA CSVLGASGANVLTF TGCAGCGTTTTGGGGGCGTCTGGGGCCAACGTCCTGACTTTC
TRBJ2-3 15 NA TRBV27 NA CASSPRSSLTDTQYF TGTGCCAGCAGTCCGAGGAGTAGCCTCACAGATACGCAGTATTTT
TRBJ2-6 15 NA TRBV5-1 NA CASSLHRSGANVLTF TGCGCCAGCAGCCTACACCGCTCTGGGGCCAACGTCCTGACTTTC
TRBJ1-5 14 NA TRBV18 once CASTPTPGQQPQHF TGTGCCAGCACTCCTACTCCAGGGCAACAGCCCCAGCATTTT
TRBJ1-4 17 TRBD1 TRBV18 NA CASSPSSTGTGPEKLFF TGTGCCAGCTCACCTTCATCCACCGGGACAGGGCCTGAAAAACTGTTTTTT
TRBJ1-1 15 TRBD1 TRBV18 NA CASSLGRTGRTEAFF TGTGCCAGCTCACTCGGACGGACAGGGCGGACTGAAGCTTTCTTT
TRBJ1-1 13 NA TRBV11-2 NA CASSLEQGTEAFF TGTGCCAGCAGCTTAGAGCAGGGCACTGAAGCTTTCTTT
TRBJ2-1 15 NA TRBV5-1 NA CASRRRVADYNEQFF TGCGCCAGCAGACGGCGGGTAGCGGACTACAATGAGCAGTTCTTC
TRBJ2-5 16 NA TRBV27 NA CASSPNLGGLQETQYF TGTGCCAGCAGTCCCAACTTGGGGGGATTACAAGAGACCCAGTACTTC
TRBJ2-5 14 TRBD2 TRBV29-1 NA CSVDILAGLETQYF TGCAGCGTTGACATCCTAGCGGGATTAGAGACCCAGTACTTC
TRBJ1-2 17 TRBD1 TRBV7-2 NA CASSLGWGQGAGYGYTF TGTGCCAGCAGCTTAGGTTGGGGACAGGGGGCAGGGTATGGCTACACCTTC
TRBJ1-4 16 NA TRBV27 NA CASSPRRPRVNEKLFF TGTGCCAGCAGCCCCCGTCGGCCTAGAGTTAATGAAAAACTGTTTTTT
TRBJ2-5 11 NA TRBV6-5 NA CASSYSGTQYF TGTGCCAGCAGTTACTCGGGGACCCAGTACTTC
TRBJ1-2 13 NA TRBV5-4 once CASTGIPGHGYTF TGTGCCAGCACCGGAATCCCGGGGCATGGCTACACCTTC
TRBJ2-1 15 NA TRBV5-8 NA CASSRSGLTYNEQFF TGTGCCAGCAGCCGCTCGGGACTGACATACAATGAGCAGTTCTTC
TRBJ2-3 15 TRBD2 TRBV28 once CASRTATSGTDTQYF TGTGCCAGCAGGACAGCGACTAGCGGCACAGATACGCAGTATTTT
TRBJ2-7 13 TRBD1 TRBV29-1 NA CSIMTGWAYEQYF TGCAGTATTATGACAGGGTGGGCCTACGAGCAGTACTTC
TRBJ2-7 17 TRBD1 TRBV6-1 NA CASSEAGGQGLSYEQYF TGTGCCAGCAGTGAAGCGGGGGGACAGGGACTCTCCTACGAGCAGTACTTC
TRBJ2-7 17 NA TRBV5-1 NA CASSLARVSGVQNEQYF TGCGCCAGCAGCTTGGCCAGGGTTTCGGGGGTACAGAACGAGCAGTACTTC
TRBJ1-2 12 NA TRBV7-9 NA CASSANRDRAYF TGTGCCAGCAGCGCGAACAGGGACCGCGCCTACTTC
TRBJ1-1 12 NA TRBV29-1 NA CSVAWARSEAFF TGCAGCGTTGCTTGGGCCCGCTCTGAAGCTTTCTTT
TRBJ1-3 14 NA TRBV14 once CASSHGHSGNTIYF TGTGCCAGCAGCCATGGACACTCTGGAAACACCATATATTTT
TRBJ2-7 15 NA TRBV7-3 NA CASSLGGRGSYEQYF TGTGCCAGCAGCTTAGGGGGACGGGGCTCCTACGAGCAGTACTTC
TRBJ2-3 15 TRBD2 TRBV5-6 NA CASSEGLAGGDTQYF TGTGCCAGCAGCGAGGGGCTAGCGGGAGGAGATACGCAGTATTTT
TRBJ2-1 14 TRBD2 TRBV6-5 NA CATLGAGGPNEQFF TGTGCCACCCTGGGGGCGGGAGGGCCCAATGAGCAGTTCTTC